In its sample, the clone carrying this T cell receptor (beta chain) was seen a few times. This entry comes from a study of shared clonotypes between healthy human individuals. Study summary: The donor group consisted of two women and three men, aged 18 to 49.

The unsorted PBMC sample used ten immunoSEQ deep assay plates. Libraries were prepared by immunoSEQ multiplex PCR; TCRdb keeps only in-frame clonotypes and omits some of them. The sample has roughly 480,000 clones; 79% are singletons. This CDR3 is 13 amino acids long. Germline V gene data show CDR1 as SGHVS and CDR2 as FQNEAQ. V was trimmed by 5 bases and J by 4 bases, leaving 11 bases between them. All of the donors resided in Nashville, Tennessee, and each was a Caucasian adult. The receptor was derived from a woman in her thirties or forties in good health. Some clones in this sample may be carry-over from other donors' samples. The sample was PBMCs. The V gene is TRBV7-8, the J gene TRBJ1-1, with a weak D call TRBD1 (6 bases). The CDR3: CASSNIRGTEAFF. The CDR3 coding sequence is TGTGCCAGCAGCAACATCAGGGGCACTGAAGCTTTCTTT.